The T cell receptor (beta chain) described here comes from a study of cytomegalovirus exposure and HLA in healthy donors. Study-level background: An earlier analysis found around 120 million unique TCR beta sequences from 150 million to 200 million T cells.

General study points: The study dropped some indistinguishable V segments, TRBV6-2 and TRBV6-3 among them. TCR beta chain V- and J-gene trimming was linked, in a later analysis, to a missense variant in DCLRE1C.

Trimming removed 0 bases at V and 3 bases at J, with 12 bases between. CDR1 is LNHDA, CDR2 SQIVND, per germline (reference sequence). This CDR3 is 16 amino acids long. Details on this clone: Antigen: not known.

Both 60 Vbeta primers and 13 Jbeta primers went into the PCR. The protocol was immunoSEQ multiplex PCR, while the TCRdb copy is restricted to in-frame clones and leaves out a portion. Of about 55,000 clones listed, roughly 74% are singletons. Sequenced input: PBMCs. The sequence was obtained from a man aged 40-49 years in good health and CMV-seropositive. This sequence joins TRBV19 and TRBJ1-5, with D possibly being TRBD1 (6 bases). Here the CDR3 DNA reads TGTGCCAGTAGTATAGATCAGACAGGACTCAATCAGCCCCAGCATTTT. It is translated as CASSIDQTGLNQPQHF.